The 17 T cell receptor delta chains given below trace back to one sample, sequenced in a study of TRDV2 sequences in healthy donors. TCRdb reapplied CATT to the PCR reads. The data hold some 2,200 delta-chain clones, with about three fifths observed a single time. Sequences were obtained from Vd2+ gamma-delta T cells from blood. The receptors derive from a human donor in good health.

This clone counts as large. The chain couples TRDV2 to TRDJ1, with TRDD3 identical over 13 bases. The CDR3 totals 17 residues. Germline-derived CDR1 and CDR2 are GEAIGNYY and EKD. Losses at the gene ends were 4 bases for V and 7 bases for J; bases not matched to a gene: 14. The CDR3 spells CACELLGDTRPPTKLIF. CDR3 nucleotide sequence: TGTGCCTGTGAACTACTGGGGGATACGCGGCCCCCCACTAAACTCATCTTT.

The genes are TRDV2 and TRDJ1; D call uncertain. CDR1 is GEAIGNYY, CDR2 EKD, per germline. Trimming shortened V by 3 bases and J by 2 bases, and 12 bases separated the two germline ends. This CDR3 comprises 14 residues. CDR3 amino acids: CACDAMKGTDKLIF. In nucleotides, the CDR3 is TGTGCCTGTGACGCAATGAAGGGGACCGATAAACTCATCTTT.

The chain uses TRDV2 and TRDJ3, with a tentative D call TRDD3 (5 bases). The germline gives CDR1 GEAIGNYY, CDR2 EKD. V gave up 0 bases and J gave up 2 bases, with 13 bases separating them. The length of the CDR3 is 18 residues. CDR3 coding DNA: TGTGCCTGTGACACCGCTGGGTTCACACCCTGGGACACCCGACAGATGTTTTTC. Amino acids: CACDTAGFTPWDTRQMFF.

In regard to this clone: A far larger clone lies a single base away; this is likely a read error. The J gene is TRDJ1, the V gene TRDV2, with a weak D call TRDD3 (5 bases). The CDR3 contains 16 residues. CDR1 and CDR2 (germline): GEAIGNYY, EKD. The V gene lost 4 bases and the J gene lost 0 bases, with 17 bases spanning the gap. Here the CDR3 DNA reads TGTGCCTGTGATCACGTAGGGATCTCGTACACCGATAAACTCATCTTT. It codes for CACDHVGISYTDKLIF.

Comment on this clone: This probably arose from a read error, given a far larger clone one base away. Other DNA sequences in the same sample also yield this CDR3. The rearrangement links TRDV2 to TRDJ1; D perhaps matches TRDD3 (5 bases). The CDR3 is made up of 15 amino acids. V gave up 0 bases and J gave up 0 bases, with 10 bases separating them. Germline V gives CDR1 GEAIGNYY, CDR2 EKD. CDR3 loop: CACDTVGTYTDKLIF. The CDR3 DNA reads as TGTGCCTGTGACACCGTGGGGACCTACACCGATAAACTCATCTTT.

V and J are TRDV2 and TRDJ1, with 9 bases identical to TRDD3. CDR1 is GEAIGNYY and CDR2 is EKD in the germline V gene. This CDR3 has 18 residues. The V segment lost 3 bases and the J segment 1 base; nucleotides outside the gene matches: 14. In nucleotides, the CDR3 is TGTGCCTGTGACCCTGTGACCACTGGGGGACGAGTCACCGATAAACTCATCTTT. Translating it yields CACDPVTTGGRVTDKLIF.

The chain joins TRDV2 to TRDJ1; 11 bases map to TRDD3. The CDR3 runs to 20 residues. From germline, CDR1 is GEAIGNYY and CDR2 EKD. Trimming removed 3 bases from V and 4 bases from J; junction bases left unmatched: 21. The chain's CDR3 is CACDSLGDTLKSEQGDKLIF. CDR3 bases: TGTGCCTGTGACTCCTTGGGGGATACGCTCAAGAGTGAACAGGGCGATAAACTCATCTTT.

The chain joins TRDV2 to TRDJ1, with 9 bases fitting TRDD3. The CDR3 runs 19 residues. V shed 0 bases, J shed 4 bases, and the junction held 17 bases outside the gene matches. Germline assignment: CDR1 GEAIGNYY and CDR2 EKD. DNA for the CDR3: TGTGCCTGTGACACCGTCCTCCTACGACCTGGGGGATTAGTCGATAAACTCATCTTT. Its translation: CACDTVLLRPGGLVDKLIF.

The chain uses TRDV2 and TRDJ1; TRDD3 matches at 12 bases. Germline V CDR1 and CDR2: GEAIGNYY, EKD. This CDR3 is built from 21 residues. Trimming took 0 bases from V and 0 from J; bases not matched to a gene: 16. CDR3 coding DNA: TGTGCCTGTGACACCGTTATTCCTACTACTGGGGGATACCCGTACACCGATAAACTCATCTTT. Its translation is CACDTVIPTTGGYPYTDKLIF.

The chain joins TRDV2 to TRDJ1; TRDD3 matches at 8 bases. The CDR3 has 14 residues. Unmatched junction bases numbered 6, after V lost 2 bases and J lost 5 bases. The germline V gene has CDR1 GEAIGNYY and CDR2 EKD. In nucleotides, the CDR3 is TGTGCCTGTGACATCGTGGGGGATGATGATAAACTCATCTTT. It encodes CACDIVGDDDKLIF.

This clone was counted only a few times. The V call is TRDV2, the J call TRDJ1, with 7 bases lining up with TRDD3. J lost 3 bases, V lost 4 bases, and 22 bases had no gene match. There are 19 residues in the CDR3. Germline V gene data show CDR1 as GEAIGNYY and CDR2 as EKD. The CDR3 spells CACDTLLVGGSEAADKLIF. The CDR3 nucleotides are TGTGCCTGTGATACTCTTCTGGTGGGGGGATCGGAGGCGGCCGATAAACTCATCTTT.

J is TRDJ3 and V is TRDV2; D unresolved. The germline V and J ends were trimmed by 0 bases and 0 bases, with 8 bases remaining between them. Germline CDR1 and CDR2: GEAIGNYY and EKD. The CDR3 length is 17 residues. Here the CDR3 reads CACDTASSSWDTRQMFF. CDR3 sequence (DNA): TGTGCCTGTGACACCGCTAGCAGCTCCTGGGACACCCGACAGATGTTTTTC.

This chain links TRDV2 with TRDJ1; 8 bases agree with TRDD3. Trimming removed 0 bases from V and 0 bases from J; junction bases left unmatched: 23. The germline CDR1 and CDR2 sequences are GEAIGNYY and EKD. There are 22 residues in the CDR3. The CDR3 bases are TGTGCCTGTGACACCGTCAAAAACTCCTACGAGAAACTGGGGGTGTACACCGATAAACTCATCTTT. This encodes CACDTVKNSYEKLGVYTDKLIF.

By frequency in the sample, this clone is large. Additional DNA sequences in this sample encode the identical CDR3. The chain carries TRDV2 and TRDJ1, with TRDD3 identical over 10 bases. The germline CDR1 and CDR2 sequences are GEAIGNYY and EKD. The CDR3 runs to 19 residues. V gave up 3 bases and J gave up 1 base; unmatched junction bases: 16. CDR3: CACDSISTGGLRFTDKLIF. The DNA of the CDR3 is TGTGCCTGTGACTCGATATCAACTGGGGGATTACGTTTCACCGATAAACTCATCTTT.

This clone was observed a few times. J is TRDJ1 and V is TRDV2; 8 nucleotides agree with TRDD3. V lost 0 bases to trimming and J lost 3 bases; unmatched junction nucleotides: 2. The CDR3 spans 14 residues. The germline V gene encodes CDR1 GEAIGNYY and CDR2 EKD. CDR3 nucleotides: TGTGCCTGTGACACCGTGGGGGATTCCGATAAACTCATCTTT. It yields the protein CACDTVGDSDKLIF.

The rearrangement uses TRDV2 and TRDJ1; 10 bases are a match to TRDD3. Germline values: CDR1 GEAIGNYY, CDR2 EKD. V lost 3 bases to trimming and J lost 10 bases; unmatched junction nucleotides: 19. This CDR3 has 17 amino acids. CDR3 loop: CACDSIKGDTNVRRLIF. In nucleotides, the CDR3 is TGTGCCTGTGACTCTATTAAGGGGGATACGAACGTTAGGAGACTCATCTTT.

Only one count was recorded for this clone. V gene TRDV2 combines with J gene TRDJ3; D might be TRDD3 (5 bases). The CDR3 is 17 amino acids. The germline gives CDR1 GEAIGNYY, CDR2 EKD. Trimming took off 0 bases at V and 0 bases at J, with 8 bases between the two ends. This CDR3 is CACDTVLDSWDTRQMFF. CDR3 bases: TGTGCCTGTGACACCGTACTGGACTCCTGGGACACCCGACAGATGTTTTTC.